This TCR beta chain was sequenced during a study of blood T cell repertoires in COVID-19. As for the study in general: Spain, Italy and the United States supplied samples that represented acute and convalescent COVID-19. In each case, the material was cDNA or gDNA derived from T cells, B-cell-depleted T cells, or PBMCs.

Trimming removed 6 bases from V and 0 bases from J, with 21 bases in between. The CDR3 runs to 18 residues. CDR1 is SGHTA and CDR2 is FQGNSA in the germline V gene. How the authors handled the data: Amplification of reference gene primers was used by the study to estimate nucleated cell counts. Measured with immunoSEQ multiplex PCR; TCRdb has only the in-frame clones, and not every one. V and J calls and clone size follow that table, whereas D and trimming were derived from the DNA. The data show 60,000 to 85,000 clones, over 75% seen once. The material sequenced was peripheral blood. The TCR sequence derives from a woman older than 75 with active or convalescent COVID-19. The chain is built from TRBV7-2 and TRBJ1-5; a possible D gene is TRBD1 (6 bases). CDR3 sequence reads: CASSPGTSTSYSNQPQHF. In nucleotides, the CDR3 is TGTGCCAGCAGTCCCGGGACAAGCACTTCGTATAGCAATCAGCCCCAGCATTTT.